This T cell receptor (beta chain) was captured by sequencing in a study of T cell responses to AZD1222 COVID-19 vaccine. Overall study findings and caveats: Donors were mostly white British, more females; clonal diversity possibly underestimated.

Notes on this clone: Antigen: not known.

The data were produced by immunoSEQ multiplex PCR, yet TCRdb's version contains in-frame clones alone and is incomplete. The sample contains about 31,000 clones, around 89% of which appear only once. The CDR3 extends over 13 amino acids. The V gene's germline CDR1 is SGHTA and CDR2 FQGNSA. Trimming pared 1 base from V and 6 bases from J, leaving 10 bases between. The starting material was peripheral blood, obtained 28 days after the second AZD1222 dose. The chain has TRBV7-2 and TRBJ2-7; D is uncertain. The receptor was derived from an adult who received the AZD1222 COVID-19 vaccine. CDR3 protein: CASSLDFSAEQYF. Written as DNA, the CDR3 is TGTGCCAGCAGCTTAGACTTCAGCGCCGAGCAGTACTTC.